This T cell receptor beta chain was sequenced in a study of blood T cell repertoires in COVID-19 (dated by TCRdb to about 2020). With regard to the full study: The collaborator samples originated in the United States, Italy and Spain and spanned the acute and convalescent phases of COVID-19. The prospective study material was composed of cDNA or gDNA derived from T cells, B-cell-depleted T cells, or PBMCs. The dataset comprised deeply sampled blood TCRbeta repertoires from subjects exposed to, actively infected with, or recovered from COVID-19. A freely available public database, intended as a resource for researchers studying the immune response to SARS-CoV-2, is where the repertoires were released. The samples were drawn from two sources: the first 160 participants of the ongoing ImmuneRACE study, and over 950 subjects contributed by 6 global collaborators. The sample metadata nearly always contained a de-identified subject ID, COVID-19 status, age in years and sex. Where available, HLA class I and class II types were taken from metadata supplied by the sample provider and were not determined by assay-based typing.

Each collaborating institution followed its own protocols to collect whole blood in K2EDTA tubes. Collaborator samples were shipped for TCRbeta analysis as frozen whole blood, isolated PBMCs, or DNA extracted from either sample type. The sample holds a few counts of this clone. Its antigen remains undetermined. No per-base quality is available; no much larger clone lies one base away. On the study overall, not on this receptor specifically: The quantity of clinical and demographic metadata differed by source and by participant and was supplied without curation.

The CDR3 runs 12 residues from the cysteine to the phenylalanine. The kept DNA is CDR3 alone, 36 bases in frame from the first base. The germline ends are 12 bases apart after V is trimmed by 5 bases and J by 8 bases. TCRbeta CDR3 regions were amplified from genomic DNA using the immunoSEQ Assay, a bias-controlled multiplex PCR. As for how the authors treated the data: The number of nucleated cells in each sample was estimated by amplification of reference gene primers within the assay. To quantify the absolute abundance of each unique TCRbeta CDR3 rearrangement, sequence reads were collapsed and filtered. For each sample, productive Simpson clonality was calculated as the square root of Simpson's diversity index across productive rearrangements. TCRdb took over this immuneACCESS table, retaining in-frame rearrangements with V and J assigned. Such tables are incomplete; in checked studies, under half of the missing clones stem from an unresolved V gene, and the remainder is unexplained. The V and J calls and clone size were taken over from that table, and D and trimming were inferred from the DNA. The sample yields 190,000 or so clones; around 87% were counted once. About 2.6% of the sample comes from the top ten.

This TCR derives from a man aged 40-55 years with active or convalescent COVID-19. Here the chain combines TRBV12-3 or TRBV12-4 and TRBJ1-2; TRBD1 is a weak D gene call, 5 bases matching. Sample: peripheral blood. This receptor carries the CDR3 CASSAGLSGYTF. The bases are TGTGCCAGCAGTGCGGGACTTTCGGGCTACACCTTC.